This T cell receptor beta chain was captured by sequencing in a study of shared clonotypes between healthy human individuals. Study information: The cohort comprised a couple of women and a few men. Their ages spanned 18 to 49 years.

Concerning this clone: Its target is unknown.

Germline CDR1 SGHTA, CDR2 FQGNSA. V gave up 6 bases and J gave up 1 base, with 17 bases separating them. This CDR3 is 16 amino acids long. General observations from the study: Naive CD4 clonotypes overlapped across several donors at roughly 5.1%. Generally, estimated richness proved larger in naive subsets than it did in memory subsets.

Genomic DNA from each subset was divided evenly over several immunoSEQ plates. The assay was immunoSEQ multiplex PCR, and TCRdb's table has in-frame clones only and misses some. This sample carries millions of clones, 85% to 95% of them seen once, and the ten largest clones take more than 0.1%. The gene calls are TRBV7-2 and TRBJ2-3; perhaps TRBD2 as D (5 bases). Sequenced sample: naive CD4+ T cells sorted from blood. Documented subset: CD45RA+ positively selected. The receptor was derived from a man aged 18 to 30 in good health. The CDR3 DNA follows: TGTGCCAGCAGTTTACGAGGGAGTACGCGCACAGATACGCAGTATTTT. It translates to CASSLRGSTRTDTQYF.